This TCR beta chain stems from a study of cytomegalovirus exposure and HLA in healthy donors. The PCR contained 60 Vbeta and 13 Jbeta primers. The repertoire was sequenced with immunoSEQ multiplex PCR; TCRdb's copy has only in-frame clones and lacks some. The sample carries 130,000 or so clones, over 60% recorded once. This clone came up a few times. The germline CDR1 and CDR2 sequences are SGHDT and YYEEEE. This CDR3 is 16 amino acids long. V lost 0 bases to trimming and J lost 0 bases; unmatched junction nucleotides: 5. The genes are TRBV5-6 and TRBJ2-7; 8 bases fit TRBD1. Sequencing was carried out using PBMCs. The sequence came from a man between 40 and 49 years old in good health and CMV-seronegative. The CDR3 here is CASSLEGQAGSYEQYF. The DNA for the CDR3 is TGTGCCAGCAGCTTGGAGGGACAGGCGGGCTCCTACGAGCAGTACTTC.